Sequencing of this T cell receptor beta chain was carried out in a study of memory CD4+ T cells and cytomegalovirus serostatus. Single viable CD3+CD4+CD8-CD45RO+ cells were sorted as the memory CD4+ T cells. V lost 6 bases, J lost 6 bases, and 5 bases lay in between. CDR3 length: 11 amino acids. The germline V gene encodes CDR1 SNHLY and CDR2 FYNNEI. Profiled with immunoSEQ multiplex PCR; TCRdb holds only in-frame clones, not every one. The sample shows approximately 40,000 clones, around 72% of them seen only once. The specimen was memory CD4+ T cells from blood. The TCR was taken from an adult in good health and CMV-seronegative. J is TRBJ2-2 and V is TRBV2; no firm D call. The CDR3 sequence is CASRLAGELFF. For the CDR3, the DNA is TGTGCCAGCAGGCTGGCCGGGGAGCTGTTTTTT. Full variable domain (rest looked up from reference TRBV2 and TRBJ2-2): EPEVTQTPSHQVTQMGQEVILRCVPISNHLYFYWYRQILGQKVEFLVSFYNNEISEKSEIFDDQFSVERPDGSNFTLKIRSTKLEDSAMYFCASRLAGELFFGEGSRLTVL.